This TCR beta chain was identified during a study of T cell repertoires in cytomegalovirus infection. Study-wide context: Recently identified HLA-C-restricted CMV epitopes and well-studied HLA-B-restricted CMV epitopes were used by the study. Public TCR beta signatures marked donors with CMV infection and the matching HLA.

The CDR3 runs 12 residues. Germline values: CDR1 SGHVS, CDR2 FNYEAQ. In its sample, this clonotype was seen a few times. The antigen remains unidentified. A read error may produce the germline difference seen at one junction end. TCRdb redid the calling of the reads with MiXCR, one entry per CDR3 protein. The table shows 700,000 to 950,000 distinct CDR3 sequences, with approximately 32% occurring only once. Study-level results: It was HLA-C-restricted CMV-specific TCR beta clonotypes that dominated the response ex vivo. People with CMV and the relevant HLA were identified by cumulative public TCR beta family frequency.

The chain combines TRBV7-6 with TRBJ2-5; maybe TRBD2 (6 bases). The sample consisted of cultured CD8+ T cells from PBMCs, taken from culture after CMV antigen stimulation. This TCR was sampled from a human donor in good health (CMV status not recorded). Some clones in this sample may be carry-over from other donors' samples. The CDR3 sequence is CASSLGSGGERF. CDR3 nucleotides: TGTGCCAGCAGCTTAGGTTCGGGCGGGGAGCGCTTC.